The 18 T cell receptor beta chains below were found in one sample sequenced in a study of blood T cell repertoires in COVID-19 (dated by TCRdb to the early 2020s). Receptors were amplified or captured by the immunoSEQ multiplex PCR assay. TCRdb holds this immuneACCESS table with in-frame rearrangements only. Some clones are missing; in checked studies, unresolved V genes explain under half, and the rest has no known cause. The sample table holds over 40,000 clones, of which about 89% were seen once. Under 8.5% of the sample is taken by the ten largest. Sequenced sample: peripheral blood. The source of these receptors is a man aged 65-85 years with active COVID-19.

This chain connects TRBV5-1 to TRBJ2-5; D gene uncertain. This CDR3 is built from 13 residues. V was clipped by 2 bases and J by 1 base, with 6 bases between them. CDR1 and CDR2 from the germline V gene are SGHRS and YFSETQ. In DNA form, the CDR3 reads TGCGCCAGCAGCTTTAGTTCCCAAGAGACCCAGTACTTC. Translating it yields CASSFSSQETQYF.

In this sample, this clone turned up once. This chain's CDR3 is CASSPRGKETQYF. For the CDR3, the DNA is TGTGCCAGCAGCCCCCGGGGGAAAGAGACCCAGTACTTC. This sequence joins TRBV12-3 or TRBV12-4 and TRBJ2-5; tentative D call: TRBD2 (6 bases). The CDR3 loop spans 13 amino acids. Deletions cut 6 bases from V and 3 bases from J, with 11 bases between.

J is TRBJ2-1 and V is TRBV6-6; the match to TRBD1 covers 7 bases. This CDR3 has 14 amino acids. Germline V lookup: CDR1 MNHNY, CDR2 SVGAGI (reference sequence). The V gene end was trimmed by 10 bases and the J gene end by 2 bases; junction bases not matched to a gene: 8. CDR3 amino acids: CAISDREPYNEQFF. The DNA for the CDR3 is TGTGCCATTTCTGACAGGGAGCCCTACAATGAGCAGTTCTTC.

This clone was detected only once. The V and J genes are TRBV10-3 and TRBJ1-5; the match to TRBD1 covers 9 bases. The CDR3 spans 13 residues. Trimming removed 7 bases from V and 9 bases from J; junction bases left unmatched: 7. In germline, CDR1 is ENHRY, CDR2 SYGVKD. CDR3: CAITSGQGRPQHF. The CDR3 DNA reads TGTGCCATCACCTCAGGACAGGGGCGGCCCCAGCATTTT.

This chain uses TRBV18 with TRBJ1-4, with TRBD1 as a possible D gene (5 bases). With 3 bases removed from V and 5 bases from J, the gap between germline ends came to 13 bases. Per germline, CDR1 KGHSH and CDR2 LQKENI. CDR3 length: 15 amino acids. The CDR3 coding sequence is TGTGCCAGCTCACCGGTTAGGGGTGGGAATGAAAAACTGTTTTTT. It specifies CASSPVRGGNEKLFF.

V is TRBV3-1 (or the pseudogene TRBV3-2) and J is TRBJ1-3, with TRBD1 as a possible D gene (6 bases). The germline V gene encodes CDR1 LGHDT and CDR2 YNNKEL (reference sequence). The CDR3 spans 14 residues. The V and J ends lost 3 bases and 4 bases respectively, with 10 bases between them. The CDR3 nucleotides read TGTGCCAGCAGCCACCCGACAGGCGGAAACACCATATATTTT. This sequence encodes CASSHPTGGNTIYF.

The chain links TRBV3-1 (or the pseudogene TRBV3-2) to TRBJ1-2; D possibly corresponds to TRBD1 (6 bases). V was shortened by 5 bases and J by 7 bases, with 17 bases between the two germline ends. CDR1 and CDR2 from the germline V gene are LGHDT and YNNKEL (reference sequence). The CDR3 runs to 14 residues. CDR3 in DNA: TGTGCCAGCAGCTTAAGACAGGAACGTAGTGGCTACACCTTC. This encodes CASSLRQERSGYTF.

The table lists this clone with a few counts. The rearrangement uses TRBV19 and TRBJ1-5; TRBD1 matches at 7 bases. V was clipped by 4 bases and J by 2 bases; unmatched bases: 2. This CDR3 contains 14 residues. The germline CDR1 and CDR2 sequences are LNHDA and SQIVND (reference sequence). The CDR3 DNA follows: TGTGCCAGTAGTAACACAGGGGGCAATCAGCCCCAGCATTTT. Protein product: CASSNTGGNQPQHF.

This sequence joins TRBV5-4 and TRBJ2-7, with 9 bases matching TRBD1. The CDR3 runs to 14 residues. CDR1 and CDR2 from the germline V gene are SGHNT and YYREEE (reference sequence). V trimming: 0 bases; J trimming: 7 bases; junction bases outside the gene matches: 5. This CDR3 reads CASSLGDRVLEQYF. The DNA of the CDR3 is TGTGCCAGCAGCTTGGGGGACAGGGTATTAGAGCAGTACTTC. The complete variable domain, with remaining parts taken from reference TRBV5-4 and TRBJ2-7, reads ETGVTQSPTHLIKTRGQQVTLRCSSQSGHNTVSWYQQALGQGPQFIFQYYREEENGRGNFPPRFSGLQFPNYSSELNVNALELDDSALYLCASSLGDRVLEQYFGPGTRLTVT.

J is TRBJ2-1 and V is TRBV5-1, with 8 positions matching TRBD1. V lost 4 bases and J lost 2; bases outside the gene matches: 5. Germline-derived CDR1 and CDR2 are SGHRS and YFSETQ. The CDR3 consists of 15 residues. The CDR3 DNA follows: TGCGCCAGCAGCCCAGACAGGGGACCCTACAATGAGCAGTTCTTC. Encoded protein: CASSPDRGPYNEQFF.

This sequence joins TRBV19 and TRBJ2-1; possibly TRBD2 for D (6 bases). The CDR3 length is 14 residues. V was clipped by 3 bases and J by 5 bases, with 11 bases between them. The V gene's germline CDR1 is LNHDA and CDR2 SQIVND (reference sequence). CDR3 nucleotide sequence: TGTGCCAGTAGTATTTCGGGGGTAGACAATGAGCAGTTCTTC. This translates into CASSISGVDNEQFF.

The V gene is TRBV5-1, the J gene TRBJ2-5; 10 bases align to TRBD1. This CDR3 spans 16 amino acids. Germline V gives CDR1 SGHRS, CDR2 YFSETQ. V gave up 0 bases and J gave up 4 bases; unmatched junction bases: 6. The CDR3 sequence is CASSLAGQGGLETQYF. The CDR3 DNA follows: TGCGCCAGCAGCTTGGCTGGACAGGGGGGTTTAGAGACCCAGTACTTC.

The CDR3 nucleotides are TGCGCCAGCAGCTTGGCCCTAGCGGGGTTCCATGAGCAGTTCTTC. This translates into CASSLALAGFHEQFF. V and J are TRBV5-1 and TRBJ2-1; 9 bases agree with TRBD2. J gave up 8 bases and V 0 bases, and 6 bases lay outside the gene matches. The germline gives CDR1 SGHRS, CDR2 YFSETQ. CDR3 length: 15 amino acids.

V usage is TRBV18 and J usage is TRBJ1-4, with 9 positions matching TRBD1. The CDR3 extends over 14 amino acids. V shed 3 bases, J shed 5 bases, and the junction held 1 base outside the gene matches. Germline values: CDR1 KGHSH, CDR2 LQKENI. This chain's CDR3 is CASSPGTGNEKLFF. As DNA, the CDR3 is TGTGCCAGCTCACCGGGGACAGGGAATGAAAAACTGTTTTTT.

This chain uses TRBV3-1 (or the pseudogene TRBV3-2) with TRBJ2-7; 12 positions match TRBD2. Looked up from germline, CDR1 is LGHDT and CDR2 is YNNKEL (reference sequence). The V segment lost 1 base and the J segment 3 bases; nucleotides outside the gene matches: 1. The CDR3 is 15 amino acids. CDR3: CASSQGTSGVYEQYF. In DNA form, the CDR3 reads TGTGCCAGCAGCCAAGGGACTAGCGGGGTCTACGAGCAGTACTTC.

V is TRBV5-1 and J is TRBJ1-1; 9 bases fit TRBD1. From germline, CDR1 is SGHRS and CDR2 YFSETQ. The CDR3 spans 14 residues. V dropped 5 bases and J dropped 7; count of bases not matched to a gene: 9. Written as DNA, the CDR3 is TGCGCCAGCAGACTCAGGACAGGGGAGGGTGAAGCTTTCTTT. It encodes CASRLRTGEGEAFF.

The J gene is TRBJ2-7, the V gene TRBV7-8, with a weak D call TRBD1 (5 bases). Trimming removed 5 bases at V and 3 bases at J, with 20 bases between. Germline V lookup: CDR1 SGHVS, CDR2 FQNEAQ. The CDR3 totals 16 residues. The CDR3 bases are TGTGCCAGCAGCCTCGCAGGAAGGGGTCGGAACTACGAGCAGTACTTC. Protein product: CASSLAGRGRNYEQYF.

This chain links TRBV4-1 with TRBJ1-1; perhaps TRBD1 as D (5 bases). The ends were cut back, 1 base at V and 6 bases at J, with 18 bases in the middle. CDR1 is MGHRA, CDR2 YSYEKL, per germline. The CDR3 has 16 residues. CDR3 residues: CASSQGPKGDLAEAFF. CDR3 nucleotides: TGCGCCAGCAGCCAAGGCCCAAAAGGGGATTTGGCTGAAGCTTTCTTT.